A selection of T cell receptor beta chains follows, all from one sample in a study of blood T cell repertoires in COVID-19. Some clones are missing from TCRdb's copy, which holds only in-frame ones; the method was immunoSEQ multiplex PCR. The sample carries about 260,000 clones, around 86% recorded once. The source material was peripheral blood. The source of these receptors is a man aged 40-49 years who had recovered from COVID-19. Each CDR3 is given with its conserved first and last residue. Each record gives: clone size, D gene, J gene, CDR3 length, V gene, CDR3 protein, CDR3 DNA. The D gene is left open where the match is weak. Some rows mark clone size as missing; the rest say once, few, many or name a class of expanded clone.

abundance: -; d_gene: TRBD2; j_gene: TRBJ2-1; len: 16; v_gene: TRBV30; CDR3aa: CAWSGMSGSLYNEQFF; CDR3nt: TGTGCCTGGAGTGGGATGAGCGGGAGTCTTTACAATGAGCAGTTCTTC
abundance: -; d_gene: -; j_gene: TRBJ1-2; len: 15; v_gene: TRBV11-2; CDR3aa: CASSEGWGANYGYTF; CDR3nt: TGTGCCAGCAGCGAGGGCTGGGGGGCTAACTATGGCTACACCTTC
abundance: -; d_gene: -; j_gene: TRBJ1-1; len: 16; v_gene: TRBV9; CDR3aa: CASSPPNSGVNTEAFF; CDR3nt: TGTGCCAGCAGCCCCCCCAACTCGGGTGTGAACACTGAAGCTTTCTTT
abundance: -; d_gene: -; j_gene: TRBJ1-6; len: 17; v_gene: TRBV21-1; CDR3aa: CASSLRREGCLNSPLHF; CDR3nt: TGTGCCAGCAGCCTTCGACGGGAGGGTTGTCTTAATTCACCCCTCCACTTT
abundance: -; d_gene: -; j_gene: TRBJ1-2; len: 12; v_gene: TRBV30; CDR3aa: CAWSGGVDGYTF; CDR3nt: TGTGCCTGGAGTGGGGGGGTAGATGGCTACACCTTC
abundance: -; d_gene: -; j_gene: TRBJ2-7; len: 12; v_gene: TRBV5-1; CDR3aa: CASSAVNYEQYF; CDR3nt: TGCGCCAGCAGCGCAGTAAACTACGAGCAGTACTTC
abundance: -; d_gene: TRBD1; j_gene: TRBJ1-6; len: 17; v_gene: TRBV30; CDR3aa: CAWTRDRKSSYNSPLHF; CDR3nt: TGTGCCTGGACCCGGGACAGAAAAAGCTCCTATAATTCACCCCTCCACTTT
abundance: -; d_gene: -; j_gene: TRBJ2-3; len: 14; v_gene: TRBV9; CDR3aa: CASSADRGGDTQYF; CDR3nt: TGTGCCAGCAGCGCTGATCGAGGGGGAGATACGCAGTATTTT
abundance: -; d_gene: TRBD1; j_gene: TRBJ1-6; len: 15; v_gene: TRBV6-5; CDR3aa: CASSLDRGTNSPLHF; CDR3nt: TGTGCCAGCAGTCTGGACAGGGGGACTAATTCACCCCTCCACTTT
abundance: -; d_gene: TRBD1; j_gene: TRBJ2-5; len: 15; v_gene: TRBV10-3; CDR3aa: CASSAGQGAGETQYF; CDR3nt: TGTGCCTCCTCAGCAGGACAGGGTGCAGGAGAGACCCAGTACTTC
abundance: -; d_gene: -; j_gene: TRBJ2-3; len: 12; v_gene: TRBV10-2; CDR3aa: CASRGSAGTQYF; CDR3nt: TGCGCCAGCAGAGGATCAGCCGGGACGCAGTATTTT
abundance: -; d_gene: -; j_gene: TRBJ1-4; len: 15; v_gene: TRBV5-6; CDR3aa: CASSRPGGLDEKLFF; CDR3nt: TGTGCCAGCAGTCGACCCGGAGGGCTCGATGAAAAACTGTTTTTT
abundance: -; d_gene: -; j_gene: TRBJ2-7; len: 11; v_gene: TRBV20-1; CDR3aa: CSARDRYQQYF; CDR3nt: TGCAGTGCTAGAGATCGCTATCAGCAGTACTTC
abundance: -; d_gene: TRBD2; j_gene: TRBJ2-5; len: 16; v_gene: TRBV7-6; CDR3aa: CASSRRLAGEGETQYF; CDR3nt: TGTGCCAGCAGCAGACGACTAGCGGGAGAGGGGGAGACCCAGTACTTC
abundance: -; d_gene: -; j_gene: TRBJ2-7; len: 13; v_gene: TRBV19; CDR3aa: CASSNRQGYEQYF; CDR3nt: TGTGCCAGCAGCAACCGGCAGGGGTACGAGCAGTACTTC
abundance: -; d_gene: TRBD1; j_gene: TRBJ1-1; len: 15; v_gene: TRBV6-6; CDR3aa: CASSPLGGDGTEAFF; CDR3nt: TGTGCCAGCAGTCCGTTAGGGGGCGATGGCACTGAAGCTTTCTTT
abundance: -; d_gene: -; j_gene: TRBJ2-7; len: 18; v_gene: TRBV21-1; CDR3aa: CASSKKYSGGVGRIEQYF; CDR3nt: TGTGCCAGCAGCAAAAAATACAGCGGGGGGGTAGGCCGGATCGAGCAGTACTTC
abundance: -; d_gene: TRBD2; j_gene: TRBJ2-3; len: 17; v_gene: TRBV15; CDR3aa: CATSRNAGTSRTDTQYF; CDR3nt: TGTGCCACCAGCAGAAATGCCGGGACTAGTCGCACAGATACGCAGTATTTT
abundance: -; d_gene: TRBD1; j_gene: TRBJ1-2; len: 17; v_gene: TRBV4-1; CDR3aa: CASSQPTGTAVQDGYTF; CDR3nt: TGCGCCAGCAGCCAACCGACCGGGACAGCAGTACAGGATGGCTACACCTTC
abundance: -; d_gene: TRBD1; j_gene: TRBJ1-2; len: 15; v_gene: TRBV19; CDR3aa: CASSPGQYPNYGYTF; CDR3nt: TGTGCCAGTAGTCCGGGACAGTACCCTAACTATGGCTACACCTTC
abundance: -; d_gene: -; j_gene: TRBJ1-6; len: 14; v_gene: TRBV6-5; CDR3aa: CASSRTGFNSPLHF; CDR3nt: TGTGCCAGCAGTCGTACAGGGTTTAATTCACCCCTCCACTTT
abundance: -; d_gene: -; j_gene: TRBJ1-2; len: 13; v_gene: TRBV12-3/TRBV12-4; CDR3aa: CASSFKGDYGYTF; CDR3nt: TGTGCCAGCAGTTTTAAGGGAGACTATGGCTACACCTTC
abundance: -; d_gene: -; j_gene: TRBJ2-2; len: 15; v_gene: TRBV27; CDR3aa: CASSLSRGNTGELFF; CDR3nt: TGTGCCAGCAGTCTCTCCAGGGGTAACACCGGGGAGCTGTTTTTT
abundance: -; d_gene: TRBD2; j_gene: TRBJ2-7; len: 15; v_gene: TRBV6-5; CDR3aa: CASRGGLAGDLFQYF; CDR3nt: TGTGCCAGCAGGGGGGGACTAGCGGGAGATCTATTTCAGTACTTC
abundance: -; d_gene: -; j_gene: TRBJ2-7; len: 14; v_gene: TRBV5-1; CDR3aa: CASSWRGPTYEQYF; CDR3nt: TGCGCCAGCAGCTGGAGGGGGCCCACCTACGAGCAGTACTTC
abundance: -; d_gene: -; j_gene: TRBJ2-1; len: 12; v_gene: TRBV5-4; CDR3aa: CASSSTSNEQFF; CDR3nt: TGTGCCAGCAGCTCCACTAGCAATGAGCAGTTCTTC
abundance: -; d_gene: -; j_gene: TRBJ1-4; len: 15; v_gene: TRBV5-1; CDR3aa: CASPWGGATNEKLFF; CDR3nt: TGCGCCAGCCCCTGGGGAGGAGCAACTAATGAAAAACTGTTTTTT
abundance: -; d_gene: -; j_gene: TRBJ2-7; len: 11; v_gene: TRBV25-1; CDR3aa: CASSLGIEQYF; CDR3nt: TGTGCCAGCAGCCTTGGCATCGAGCAGTACTTC
abundance: -; d_gene: -; j_gene: TRBJ1-5; len: 17; v_gene: TRBV27; CDR3aa: CASSAIQGSAGNQPQHF; CDR3nt: TGTGCCAGCAGTGCAATCCAGGGGAGTGCGGGCAATCAGCCCCAGCATTTT
abundance: -; d_gene: -; j_gene: TRBJ2-3; len: 14; v_gene: TRBV19; CDR3aa: CASSRGVLTDTQYF; CDR3nt: TGTGCCAGTAGTAGGGGCGTCCTTACAGATACGCAGTATTTT
abundance: -; d_gene: TRBD1; j_gene: TRBJ1-1; len: 15; v_gene: TRBV5-1; CDR3aa: CASSDRTGSTQWPIF; CDR3nt: TGCGCCAGCAGCGATCGGACAGGTTCCACCCAGTGGCCCATATTT
abundance: -; d_gene: -; j_gene: TRBJ2-7; len: 18; v_gene: TRBV7-8; CDR3aa: CASSLTATLRGTVYEQYF; CDR3nt: TGTGCCAGCAGCTTAACCGCGACGCTTCGCGGGACAGTCTACGAGCAGTACTTC
abundance: -; d_gene: -; j_gene: TRBJ2-7; len: 15; v_gene: TRBV4-2; CDR3aa: CASSRTQGPIYEQYF; CDR3nt: TGTGCCAGCAGCCGAACCCAGGGGCCCATCTACGAGCAGTACTTC
abundance: -; d_gene: -; j_gene: TRBJ1-6; len: 15; v_gene: TRBV5-5; CDR3aa: CASSSTGSLNSPLHF; CDR3nt: TGTGCCAGCAGCTCAACAGGCTCCCTTAATTCACCCCTCCACTTT
abundance: -; d_gene: TRBD2; j_gene: TRBJ2-7; len: 14; v_gene: TRBV9; CDR3aa: CASSVGRENTRQYF; CDR3nt: TGTGCCAGCAGCGTAGGGCGGGAGAATACGAGGCAGTACTTC
abundance: few; d_gene: TRBD1; j_gene: TRBJ1-5; len: 16; v_gene: TRBV28; CDR3aa: CASSLRAQGRDQPQHF; CDR3nt: TGTGCCAGCAGTTTAAGAGCACAGGGGCGAGATCAGCCCCAGCATTTT
abundance: -; d_gene: TRBD1; j_gene: TRBJ1-5; len: 14; v_gene: TRBV7-9; CDR3aa: CASSFEGGYQPQHF; CDR3nt: TGTGCCAGCAGCTTCGAAGGGGGCTATCAGCCCCAGCATTTT
abundance: -; d_gene: -; j_gene: TRBJ2-1; len: 17; v_gene: TRBV3-1/TRBV3-2; CDR3aa: CASSQDRTNRPYNEQFF; CDR3nt: TGTGCCAGCAGCCAAGATCGGACTAACCGACCCTACAATGAGCAGTTCTTC
abundance: once; d_gene: TRBD1; j_gene: TRBJ1-5; len: 19; v_gene: TRBV19; CDR3aa: CASSPGRGQGAFGNQPQHF; CDR3nt: TGTGCCAGTAGTCCAGGTCGTGGACAGGGGGCGTTTGGCAATCAGCCCCAGCATTTT
abundance: -; d_gene: TRBD1; j_gene: TRBJ2-5; len: 14; v_gene: TRBV10-3; CDR3aa: CAIRPGQVGETQYF; CDR3nt: TGTGCCATCAGGCCGGGACAGGTGGGAGAGACCCAGTACTTC
abundance: few; d_gene: -; j_gene: TRBJ1-4; len: 15; v_gene: TRBV7-9; CDR3aa: CASSFQGSGNEKLFF; CDR3nt: TGTGCCAGCAGCTTTCAGGGGTCCGGGAATGAAAAACTGTTTTTT
abundance: -; d_gene: -; j_gene: TRBJ1-5; len: 13; v_gene: TRBV3-1/TRBV3-2; CDR3aa: CASSPDRNRPQHF; CDR3nt: TGTGCCAGCAGCCCAGACCGTAATAGGCCCCAGCATTTT
abundance: -; d_gene: -; j_gene: TRBJ1-2; len: 16; v_gene: TRBV6-5; CDR3aa: CASSYRLFGGRLGYTF; CDR3nt: TGTGCCAGCAGTTACCGTTTGTTTGGGGGGAGGTTGGGCTACACCTTC
abundance: -; d_gene: TRBD2; j_gene: TRBJ2-3; len: 19; v_gene: TRBV5-4; CDR3aa: CASSLALSGGRGGTDTQYF; CDR3nt: TGTGCCAGCAGCTTGGCCTTGAGCGGGGGGCGGGGAGGTACAGATACGCAGTATTTT
abundance: -; d_gene: -; j_gene: TRBJ1-1; len: 13; v_gene: TRBV7-9; CDR3aa: CASSLSLYTEAFF; CDR3nt: TGTGCCAGCAGCTTATCGTTGTACACTGAAGCTTTCTTT
abundance: -; d_gene: TRBD2; j_gene: TRBJ2-5; len: 17; v_gene: TRBV5-7; CDR3aa: CASSPGGTSGRRETQYF; CDR3nt: TGTGCCAGCAGCCCAGGCGGGACTAGCGGACGGAGGGAGACCCAGTACTTC
abundance: -; d_gene: TRBD1; j_gene: TRBJ2-7; len: 15; v_gene: TRBV6-2/TRBV6-3; CDR3aa: CASSLLTGIPYEQYF; CDR3nt: TGTGCCAGCAGCTTACTGACAGGGATACCCTACGAGCAGTACTTC
abundance: -; d_gene: TRBD1; j_gene: TRBJ1-6; len: 14; v_gene: TRBV30; CDR3aa: CAWSLTGGNSPLHF; CDR3nt: TGTGCCTGGAGTCTGACAGGGGGAAATTCACCCCTCCACTTT